This TCR beta chain emerged from a study of CXCR3-negative and CXCR3-positive naive CD8 T cells. Study observations and caveats: Cryopreservation partially decreased CXCR3 expression, and most assays used fresh PBMCs. Within a donor, both naive subsets shared TRBV-TRBJ usage, unlike memory cells. CXCR3-positive naive cells had TRB CDR3s that were more hydrophobic than CXCR3-negative naive cells had.

About this clonotype: The target antigen is unknown.

Triplicate sorting captured about 300,000 cells each from every CD8+ T cell subset. A CD45RO-CCR7+CD27+CD95- phenotype identified naive CD8+ T cells. The method, 5' RACE with UMI labels, was used to prepare the TRB cDNA libraries. No DNA is given; TCRdb re-called the 5' RACE reads and lists each CDR3 protein once. The table for this sample gives about 130,000 distinct CDR3 sequences. Germline CDR1 is PRHDT and CDR2 is FYEKMQ (reference sequence). The CDR3 runs 15 residues. V is TRBV13 and J is TRBJ2-6. The sample taken for sequencing was naive CXCR3+ CD8+ T cells from blood. Subset indicated: CD45RO-CCR7+CD27+CD95- naive CD8+ T cells expressing CXCR3 (TNR3+). The receptor was isolated from a human donor in good health. Some clones in this sample may be carry-over from other donors' samples. This CDR3 reads CASSRLLIGANVLTF.